The 22 T cell receptor beta chains presented below share a single source sample, sequenced in a study of cytomegalovirus exposure and HLA in healthy donors. The PCR had 60 Vbeta and 13 Jbeta primers. This table comes from immunoSEQ multiplex PCR, and its TCRdb copy is limited to in-frame clones, with some not included. Of 150,000 to 200,000 clones detected, around 86% appear once; the ten largest clones hold under 2%. The sample was PBMCs. All receptors come from a woman aged 18-30 years in good health and CMV-seronegative.

V usage is TRBV29-1 and J usage is TRBJ2-7; D unclear. The V end lost 1 base, the J end lost 0 bases, and 7 bases lay between the germline ends. Germline assignment: CDR1 SQVTM and CDR2 ANQGSEA. The CDR3 loop spans 13 amino acids. CDR3 protein: CSVEGGLSYEQYF. CDR3 in DNA: TGCAGCGTTGAAGGCGGTCTCTCCTACGAGCAGTACTTC.

The chain employs TRBV6-6 and TRBJ1-2, with a possible D match to TRBD1 (5 bases). CDR3 length: 14 amino acids. Trimming removed 1 base at V and 6 bases at J, with 12 bases between. Germline CDR1 reads MNHNY; CDR2 reads SVGAGI (reference sequence). The CDR3 reads CASSYFGGRDGYTF. The CDR3 DNA is TGTGCCAGCAGTTACTTCGGCGGCAGGGATGGCTACACCTTC.

CDR3 coding DNA: TGTGCCAGCAGTTCAGACAGGGGTATGAACACTGAAGCTTTCTTT. Amino acid sequence: CASSSDRGMNTEAFF. The V call is TRBV27, the J call TRBJ1-1, with 8 nucleotides matching TRBD1. The CDR3 has 15 amino acids. Germline V CDR1 and CDR2: MNHEY, SMNVEV (reference sequence). V was clipped by 4 bases and J by 0 bases; unmatched bases: 4.

The CDR3 is CASCNRAYNSPLHF. In DNA, the CDR3 is TGTGCCAGCTGTAATCGGGCCTATAATTCACCCCTCCACTTT. J is TRBJ1-6 and V is TRBV2; D not certain. Germline V lookup: CDR1 SNHLY, CDR2 FYNNEI. Trimming stripped 8 bases from V and 2 bases from J, with 10 bases between. The CDR3 totals 14 residues.

The gene calls are TRBV5-1 and TRBJ2-5; 13 bases are shared with TRBD2. The CDR3 totals 18 residues. CDR1 is SGHRS, CDR2 YFSETQ, per germline. Trimming removed 1 base from V and 4 bases from J; junction bases left unmatched: 10. Written as DNA, the CDR3 is TGCGCCAGCAGCTTGTCGAGGACTAGCGGGAGCTTTGGAGAGACCCAGTACTTC. Encoded protein: CASSLSRTSGSFGETQYF.

The chain carries TRBV5-1 and TRBJ2-1, with a weak D call TRBD2 (6 bases). Germline V gene sequence: CDR1 SGHRS, CDR2 YFSETQ. The CDR3 sequence is 16 residues long. Trimming removed 6 bases at V and 7 bases at J, with 23 bases between. In nucleotides, the CDR3 is TGCGCCAGCACCAAGGGAGCCCTAAGCGGGTTGAATGAGCAGTTCTTC. Translating gives CASTKGALSGLNEQFF. The full variable domain, completed using reference TRBV5-1 and TRBJ2-1, is KAGVTQTPRYLIKTRGQQVTLSCSPISGHRSVSWYQQTPGQGLQFLFEYFSETQRNKGNFPGRFSGRQFSNSRSEMNVSTLELGDSALYLCASTKGALSGLNEQFFGPGTRLTVL.

This chain uses TRBV28 with TRBJ1-6; no reliable D call. CDR1 and CDR2 from the germline V gene are MDHEN and SYDVKM. The V and J ends lost 3 bases and 6 bases respectively, with 18 bases between them. The CDR3 runs to 17 residues. CDR3 DNA: TGTGCCAGCAGTTTTTCCATTCAACTCCGGGGTAATTCACCCCTCCACTTT. Translating it yields CASSFSIQLRGNSPLHF.

The chain combines TRBV6-4 with TRBJ1-1; D unresolved. This CDR3 spans 15 amino acids. Germline V lookup: CDR1 MRHNA, CDR2 SNTAGT. With 2 bases removed from V and 0 bases from J, the gap between germline ends came to 10 bases. In nucleotides, the CDR3 is TGTGCCAGCAGTGACACAATGGGCATGAACACTGAAGCTTTCTTT. It codes for CASSDTMGMNTEAFF.

The chain employs TRBV15 and TRBJ1-5, with D unclear. Trimming shortened V by 0 bases and J by 1 base, and 7 bases separated the two germline ends. Germline V gene data show CDR1 as LNHNV and CDR2 as YYDKDF (reference sequence). The CDR3 consists of 15 residues. The CDR3 DNA sequence: TGTGCCACCAGCAGAGATCTCCCGAGCAATCAGCCCCAGCATTTT. Translation: CATSRDLPSNQPQHF.

The rearrangement joins TRBV4-2 to TRBJ2-1; 9 bases map to TRBD1. V lost 1 base to trimming and J lost 5 bases; unmatched junction nucleotides: 3. The germline V gene has CDR1 LGHNA and CDR2 YNFKEQ. The CDR3 covers 15 residues. CDR3 nucleotides: TGTGCCAGCAGCCAAGGACAGGGGGAGAACAATGAGCAGTTCTTC. Amino acid sequence: CASSQGQGENNEQFF.

This chain connects TRBV7-9 to TRBJ2-1; 9 nucleotides line up with TRBD2. The V gene end was trimmed by 2 bases and the J gene end by 7 bases; junction bases not matched to a gene: 9. Germline V CDR1 and CDR2: SEHNR, FQNEAQ (reference sequence). The CDR3 length is 16 residues. CDR3 amino acids: CASSLRLRGGINEQFF. The CDR3 region has the DNA TGTGCCAGCAGCTTACGGTTGCGGGGGGGCATAAATGAGCAGTTCTTC. The full variable domain, with the rest looked up from reference TRBV7-9 and TRBJ2-1, is DTGVSQNPRHKITKRGQNVTFRCDPISEHNRLYWYRQTLGQGPEFLTYFQNEAQLEKSRLLSDRFSAERPKGSFSTLEIQRTEQGDSAMYLCASSLRLRGGINEQFFGPGTRLTVL.

This clone was counted a few times. This chain connects TRBV6-5 to TRBJ1-1; TRBD1 aligns across 9 bases. This CDR3 has 12 amino acids. Trimming removed 6 bases from V and 10 bases from J; junction bases left unmatched: 6. Per the germline V gene, CDR1 is MNHEY and CDR2 is SVGAGI. CDR3 bases: TGTGCCAGCAGCCGGGACAGGGTACGAGCTTTCTTT. Translation gives CASSRDRVRAFF.

This rearrangement joins TRBV7-6 to TRBJ2-7; 8 bases align to TRBD1. This CDR3 has 18 amino acids. J lost 2 bases, V lost 4 bases, and 16 bases had no gene match. CDR1 SGHVS and CDR2 FNYEAQ come from the germline V gene. The CDR3 sequence is CASSSRRTGTLAPYEQYF. The CDR3 nucleotides read TGTGCCAGCAGCTCCCGTCGGACAGGGACCCTAGCCCCCTACGAGCAGTACTTC. The whole variable domain, filled in from reference TRBV7-6 and TRBJ2-7, reads GAGVSQSPRYKVTKRGQDVALRCDPISGHVSLYWYRQALGQGPEFLTYFNYEAQQDKSGLPNDRFSAERPEGSISTLTIQRTEQRDSAMYRCASSSRRTGTLAPYEQYFGPGTRLTVT.

The V gene is TRBV28, the J gene TRBJ2-1; 9 bases agree with TRBD1. Germline V gene data show CDR1 as MDHEN and CDR2 as SYDVKM. The CDR3 is 14 amino acids. V was clipped by 5 bases and J by 7 bases; unmatched bases: 6. The CDR3 protein is CASSLGGQGNEQFF. The CDR3 DNA reads as TGTGCCAGCAGTCTGGGGGGACAGGGTAATGAGCAGTTCTTC. Filled out from reference TRBV28 and TRBJ2-1, the complete variable domain reads DVKVTQSSRYLVKRTGEKVFLECVQDMDHENMFWYRQDPGLGLRLIYFSYDVKMKEKGDIPEGYSVSREKKERFSLILESASTNQTSMYLCASSLGGQGNEQFFGPGTRLTVL.

The CDR3 DNA is TGCGCCAGCAGCTTTATGCAGGTGTCGAACACCGGGGAGCTGTTTTTT. Translated, it gives CASSFMQVSNTGELFF. V and J are TRBV5-1 and TRBJ2-2; D remains ambiguous. Trimming cost V 2 bases and J 0 bases, with 11 bases left between them. The germline V gene encodes CDR1 SGHRS and CDR2 YFSETQ. The CDR3 is made up of 16 amino acids.

V usage is TRBV18 and J usage is TRBJ1-6, with 7 bases lining up with TRBD1. CDR1 and CDR2 (germline): KGHSH, LQKENI. The CDR3 runs 15 residues. J gave up 7 bases and V 3 bases, and 6 bases lay outside the gene matches. The CDR3 here is CASSPLEGANSPLHF. The CDR3 DNA reads as TGTGCCAGCTCACCCCTGGAGGGGGCAAATTCACCCCTCCACTTT.

This rearrangement joins TRBV9 to TRBJ2-7; D unresolved. Between the trimmed V and J ends, which lost 1 base and 2 bases, there was a span of 10 bases. Germline CDR1 reads SGDLS; CDR2 reads YYNGEE. The CDR3 contains 14 residues. CDR3 nucleotides: TGTGCCAGCAGCGTAAACCCACAGACCTACGAGCAGTACTTC. It specifies CASSVNPQTYEQYF.

V gene TRBV6-5 combines with J gene TRBJ1-1; no firm D call. The CDR3 runs 14 residues. Trimming cost V 5 bases and J 5 bases, with 15 bases left between them. The germline CDR1 and CDR2 sequences are MNHEY and SVGAGI. The DNA for the CDR3 is TGTGCCAGCAGTCCCCAATCGGAGGAAACTGAAGCTTTCTTT. This translates into CASSPQSEETEAFF.

V and J are TRBV28 and TRBJ1-2; 9 nucleotides match TRBD1. V was pared by 5 bases and J by 5 bases, with 12 bases of the junction left unmatched. The CDR3 consists of 16 residues. In germline, CDR1 is MDHEN, CDR2 SYDVKM. The CDR3 bases are TGTGCCAGCAGTCTAGGGACAGGGACTTATGGGTATGGCTACACCTTC. It encodes CASSLGTGTYGYGYTF.

About this clone: The same CDR3 also results from other DNA sequences found in this sample. V is TRBV7-3 and J is TRBJ2-1; 8 nucleotides align to TRBD1. Germline V gene sequence: CDR1 SGHTA, CDR2 FQGTGA. Unmatched junction bases numbered 7, after V lost 1 base and J lost 2 bases. There are 17 residues in the CDR3. The CDR3 protein is CASSLSGQGAAYNEQFF. CDR3 coding DNA: TGTGCCAGCAGCTTAAGTGGGCAGGGGGCGGCCTACAATGAGCAGTTCTTC.

The V call is TRBV27, the J call TRBJ2-7; D call uncertain. CDR3 length equals 13 residues. The germline V gene has CDR1 MNHEY and CDR2 SMNVEV (reference sequence). V lost 4 bases and J 0 bases, leaving 7 bases between the germline ends. The CDR3 here is CASSSSVSYEQYF. The CDR3 DNA reads TGTGCCAGCAGTTCCTCAGTCTCCTACGAGCAGTACTTC.

This clone appeared once. The chain recombines TRBV19 with TRBJ2-5; 7 positions agree with TRBD2. The germline V gene has CDR1 LNHDA and CDR2 SQIVND (reference sequence). The J segment lost 4 bases and the V segment lost 4 bases, leaving 3 bases of the junction unmatched. The CDR3 has 13 amino acids. The CDR3 DNA is TGTGCCAGTAGTAATGGCGGGAGAGAGACCCAGTACTTC. This encodes CASSNGGRETQYF.